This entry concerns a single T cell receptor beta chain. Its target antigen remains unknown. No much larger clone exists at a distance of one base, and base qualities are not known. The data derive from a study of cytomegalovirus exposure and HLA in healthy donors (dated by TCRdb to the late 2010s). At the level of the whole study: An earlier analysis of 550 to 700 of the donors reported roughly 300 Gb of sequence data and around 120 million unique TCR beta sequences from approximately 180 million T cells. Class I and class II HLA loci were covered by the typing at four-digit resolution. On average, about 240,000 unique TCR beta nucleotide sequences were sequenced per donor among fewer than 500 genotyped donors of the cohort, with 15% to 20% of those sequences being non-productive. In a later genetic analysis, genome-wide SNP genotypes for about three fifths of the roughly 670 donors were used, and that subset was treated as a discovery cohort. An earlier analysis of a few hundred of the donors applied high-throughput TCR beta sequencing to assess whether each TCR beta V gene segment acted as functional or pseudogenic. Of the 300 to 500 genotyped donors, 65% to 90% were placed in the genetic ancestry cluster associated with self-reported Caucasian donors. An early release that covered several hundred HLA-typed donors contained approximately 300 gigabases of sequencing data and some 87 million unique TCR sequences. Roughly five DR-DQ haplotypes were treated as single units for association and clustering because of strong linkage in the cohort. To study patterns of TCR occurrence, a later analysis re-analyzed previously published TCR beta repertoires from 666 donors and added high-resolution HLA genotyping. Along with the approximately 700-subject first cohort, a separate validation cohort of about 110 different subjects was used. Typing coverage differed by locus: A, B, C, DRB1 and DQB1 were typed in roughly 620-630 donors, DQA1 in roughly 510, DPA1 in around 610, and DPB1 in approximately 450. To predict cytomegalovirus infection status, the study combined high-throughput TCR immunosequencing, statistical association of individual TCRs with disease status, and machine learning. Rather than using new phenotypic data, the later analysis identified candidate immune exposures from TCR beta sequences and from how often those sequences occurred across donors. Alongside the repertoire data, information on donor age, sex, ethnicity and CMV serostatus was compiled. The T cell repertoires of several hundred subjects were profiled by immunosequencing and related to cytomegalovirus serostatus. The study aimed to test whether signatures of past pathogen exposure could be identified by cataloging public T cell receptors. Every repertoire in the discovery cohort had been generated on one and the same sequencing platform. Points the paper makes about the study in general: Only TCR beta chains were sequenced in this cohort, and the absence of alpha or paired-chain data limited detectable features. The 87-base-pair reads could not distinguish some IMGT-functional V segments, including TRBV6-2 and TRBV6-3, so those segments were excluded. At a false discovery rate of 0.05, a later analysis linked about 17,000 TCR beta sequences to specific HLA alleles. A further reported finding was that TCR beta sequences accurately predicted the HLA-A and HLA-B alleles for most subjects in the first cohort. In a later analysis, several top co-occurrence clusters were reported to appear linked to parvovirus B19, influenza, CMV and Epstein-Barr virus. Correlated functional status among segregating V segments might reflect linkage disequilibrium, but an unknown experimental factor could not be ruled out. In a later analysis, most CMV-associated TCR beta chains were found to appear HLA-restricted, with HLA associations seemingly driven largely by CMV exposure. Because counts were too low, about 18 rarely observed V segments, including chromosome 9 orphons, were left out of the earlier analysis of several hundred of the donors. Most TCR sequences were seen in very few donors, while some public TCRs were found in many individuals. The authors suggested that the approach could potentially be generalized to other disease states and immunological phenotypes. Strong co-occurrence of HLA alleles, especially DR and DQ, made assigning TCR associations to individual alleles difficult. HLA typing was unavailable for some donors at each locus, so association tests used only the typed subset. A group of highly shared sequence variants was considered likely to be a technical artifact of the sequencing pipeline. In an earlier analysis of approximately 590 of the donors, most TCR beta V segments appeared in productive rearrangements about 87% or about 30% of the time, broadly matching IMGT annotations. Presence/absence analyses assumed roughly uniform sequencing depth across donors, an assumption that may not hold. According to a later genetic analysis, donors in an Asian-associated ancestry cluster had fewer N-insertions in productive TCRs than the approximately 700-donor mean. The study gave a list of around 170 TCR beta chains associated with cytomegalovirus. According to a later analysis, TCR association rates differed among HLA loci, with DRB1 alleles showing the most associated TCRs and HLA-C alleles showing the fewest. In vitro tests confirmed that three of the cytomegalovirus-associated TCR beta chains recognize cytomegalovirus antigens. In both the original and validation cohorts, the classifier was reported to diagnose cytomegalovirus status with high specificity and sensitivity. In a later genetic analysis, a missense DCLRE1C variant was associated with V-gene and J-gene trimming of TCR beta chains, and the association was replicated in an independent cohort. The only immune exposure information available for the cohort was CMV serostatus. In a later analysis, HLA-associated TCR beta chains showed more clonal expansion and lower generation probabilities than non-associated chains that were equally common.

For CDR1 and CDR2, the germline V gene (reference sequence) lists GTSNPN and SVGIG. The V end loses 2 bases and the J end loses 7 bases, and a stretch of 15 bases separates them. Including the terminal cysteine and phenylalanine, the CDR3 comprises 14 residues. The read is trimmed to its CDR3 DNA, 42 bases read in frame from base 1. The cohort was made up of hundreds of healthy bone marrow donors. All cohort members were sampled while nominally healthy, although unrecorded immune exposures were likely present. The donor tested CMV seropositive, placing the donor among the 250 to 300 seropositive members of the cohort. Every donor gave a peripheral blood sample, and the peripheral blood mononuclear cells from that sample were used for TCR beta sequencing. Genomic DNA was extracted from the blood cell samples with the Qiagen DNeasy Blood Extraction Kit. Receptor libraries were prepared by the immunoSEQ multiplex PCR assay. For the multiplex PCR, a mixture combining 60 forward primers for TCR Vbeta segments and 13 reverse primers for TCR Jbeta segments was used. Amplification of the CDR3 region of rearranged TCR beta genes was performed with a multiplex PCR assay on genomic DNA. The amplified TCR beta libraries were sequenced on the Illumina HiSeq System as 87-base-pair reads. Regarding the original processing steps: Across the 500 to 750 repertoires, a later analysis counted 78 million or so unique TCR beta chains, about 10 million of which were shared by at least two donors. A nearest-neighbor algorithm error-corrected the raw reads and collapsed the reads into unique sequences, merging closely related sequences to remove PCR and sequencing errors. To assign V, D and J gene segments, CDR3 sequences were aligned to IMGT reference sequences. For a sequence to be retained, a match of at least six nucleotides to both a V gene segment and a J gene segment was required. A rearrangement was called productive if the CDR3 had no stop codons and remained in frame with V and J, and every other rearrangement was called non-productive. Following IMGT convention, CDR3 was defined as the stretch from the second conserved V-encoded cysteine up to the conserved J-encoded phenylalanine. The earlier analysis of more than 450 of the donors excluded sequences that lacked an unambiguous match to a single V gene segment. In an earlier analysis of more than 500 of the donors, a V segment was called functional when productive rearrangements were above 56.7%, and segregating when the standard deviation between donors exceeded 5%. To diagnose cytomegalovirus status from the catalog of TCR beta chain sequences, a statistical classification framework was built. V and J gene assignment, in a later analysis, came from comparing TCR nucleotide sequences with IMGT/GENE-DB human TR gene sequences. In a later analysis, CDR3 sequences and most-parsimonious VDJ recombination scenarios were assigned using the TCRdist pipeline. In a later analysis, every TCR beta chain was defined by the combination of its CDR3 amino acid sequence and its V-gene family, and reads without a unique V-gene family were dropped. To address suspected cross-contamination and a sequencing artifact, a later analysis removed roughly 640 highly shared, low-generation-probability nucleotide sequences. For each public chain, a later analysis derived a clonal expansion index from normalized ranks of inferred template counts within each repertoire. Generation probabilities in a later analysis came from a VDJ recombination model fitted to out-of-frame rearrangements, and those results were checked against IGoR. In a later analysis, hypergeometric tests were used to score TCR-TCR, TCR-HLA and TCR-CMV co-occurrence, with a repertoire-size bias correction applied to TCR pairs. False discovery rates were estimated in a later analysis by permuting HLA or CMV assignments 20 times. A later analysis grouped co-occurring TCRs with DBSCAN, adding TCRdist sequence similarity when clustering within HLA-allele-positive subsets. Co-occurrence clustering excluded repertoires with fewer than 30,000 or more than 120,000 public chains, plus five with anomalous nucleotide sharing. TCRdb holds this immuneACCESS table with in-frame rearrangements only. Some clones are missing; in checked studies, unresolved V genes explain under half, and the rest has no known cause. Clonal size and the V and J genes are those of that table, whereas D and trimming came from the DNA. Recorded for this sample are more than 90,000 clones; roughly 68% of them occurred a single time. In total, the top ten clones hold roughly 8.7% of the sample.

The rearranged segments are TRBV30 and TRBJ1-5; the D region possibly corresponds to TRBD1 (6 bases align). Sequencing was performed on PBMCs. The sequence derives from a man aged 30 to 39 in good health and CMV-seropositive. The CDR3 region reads CAWSLPQGYQPQHF. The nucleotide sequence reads TGTGCCTGGAGTCTTCCACAGGGATACCAGCCCCAGCATTTT.